Below, 22 T cell receptor beta chains from the same sample are listed, as sequenced in a study of blood T cell repertoires in COVID-19. The assay was immunoSEQ multiplex PCR, and TCRdb's table has in-frame clones only and misses some. The sample contains about 82,000 clones, over 70% of which appear only once. The sequencing sample was made of peripheral blood. The receptor set was obtained from a woman aged 60 to 75 with acute or convalescent COVID-19.

The CDR3 bases are TGCAGCGTTGGACAGGGGGGCTACGAGCAGTACTTC. Its translation is CSVGQGGYEQYF. The chain joins TRBV29-1 to TRBJ2-7; TRBD1 aligns across 9 bases. The CDR3 sequence is 12 residues long. V trimming: 4 bases; J trimming: 3 bases; junction bases outside the gene matches: 1. CDR1 is SQVTM and CDR2 is ANQGSEA in the germline V gene.

The V call is TRBV6-6, the J call TRBJ1-1; possible D gene TRBD1, 6 bases. This CDR3 spans 13 amino acids. The V gene lost 6 bases and the J gene lost 3 bases, with 11 bases spanning the gap. The germline gives CDR1 MNHNY, CDR2 SVGAGI (reference sequence). In DNA, the CDR3 is TGTGCCAGCAGCGGGAGGGGGGACACTGAAGCTTTCTTT. The encoded protein is CASSGRGDTEAFF.

This clone was observed a handful of times. The chain employs TRBV19 and TRBJ1-6; no reliable D call. CDR3 length equals 14 residues. The V end lost 4 bases, the J end lost 2 bases, and 6 bases lay between the germline ends. Germline loops: CDR1 LNHDA, CDR2 SQIVND (reference sequence). CDR3 sequence: CASSTGTYNSPLHF. The CDR3 nucleotides read TGTGCCAGTAGTACAGGAACCTATAATTCACCCCTCCACTTT.

The V call is TRBV11-3, the J call TRBJ1-1; the D gene is possibly TRBD1 (6 bases). The V and J ends lost 5 bases and 5 bases respectively, with 21 bases between them. From germline, CDR1 is SGHNT and CDR2 YENEEA. This CDR3 has 16 amino acids. Here the CDR3 DNA reads TGTGCCAGCAGCCGCCGGGACATAGGACAGAGAACTGAAGCTTTCTTT. Translation gives CASSRRDIGQRTEAFF.

The chain employs TRBV11-3 and TRBJ2-2; D not resolved. The CDR3 runs 11 residues. Per germline, CDR1 SGHNT and CDR2 YENEEA. The V and J ends lost 6 bases and 4 bases respectively, with 3 bases between them. In nucleotides, the CDR3 is TGTGCCAGCAGTATCACCGGGGAGCTGTTTTTT. Translation gives CASSITGELFF.

This rearrangement joins TRBV19 to TRBJ2-5, with 8 bases aligning to TRBD1. CDR1 is LNHDA, CDR2 SQIVND, per germline (reference sequence). Trimming at V came to 4 bases and at J to 5 bases, leaving 12 bases not matched to a gene. This CDR3 contains 16 residues. The CDR3 reads CASSTGLQGGGETQYF. DNA of the CDR3: TGTGCCAGTAGTACCGGTCTACAGGGGGGTGGTGAGACCCAGTACTTC.

This CDR3 reads CASGRAGLAGGNEQFF. The CDR3 nucleotides read TGTGCCAGCGGCCGGGCTGGACTAGCGGGGGGCAATGAGCAGTTCTTC. V usage is TRBV5-6 and J usage is TRBJ2-1; 14 bases match TRBD2. The CDR3 length is 16 residues. Per germline, CDR1 SGHDT and CDR2 YYEEEE. V was pared by 7 bases and J by 6 bases, with 9 bases of the junction left unmatched.

The rearrangement uses TRBV4-3 and TRBJ1-4; no clear D gene. The germline V gene encodes CDR1 LGHNA and CDR2 YSLEER. The length of the CDR3 is 15 residues. V was shortened by 0 bases and J by 0 bases, with 5 bases between the two germline ends. This CDR3 reads CASSQDLATNEKLFF. In DNA, the CDR3 is TGCGCCAGCAGCCAAGACCTTGCAACTAATGAAAAACTGTTTTTT.

The CDR3 sequence is CASSQSVPGGNYGYTF. The CDR3 region has the DNA TGTGCCAGCAGCCAATCTGTTCCAGGGGGTAACTATGGCTACACCTTC. The V call is TRBV16, the J call TRBJ1-2, with 7 nucleotides matching TRBD1. Germline V gene lookup returns CDR1 KGHSY and CDR2 FQNENV. The CDR3 sequence is 16 residues long. With 0 bases clipped from V and 1 base from J, the junction kept 5 bases outside the gene matches.

CDR3 nucleotides: TGTGCCAGCAGCTTAACCGGAGGGAATCAGCCCCAGCATTTT. Translating it yields CASSLTGGNQPQHF. This chain links TRBV7-8 with TRBJ1-5; D uncertain. The CDR3 runs to 14 residues. Germline V gene sequence: CDR1 SGHVS, CDR2 FQNEAQ. Trimming removed 2 bases at V and 4 bases at J, with 9 bases between.

The chain uses TRBV5-1 and TRBJ2-2; 8 bases line up with TRBD1. CDR3 length: 14 amino acids. V lost 4 bases and J lost 4; bases outside the gene matches: 3. Germline values: CDR1 SGHRS, CDR2 YFSETQ. The CDR3 here is CASSRTGITGELFF. CDR3 DNA sequence: TGCGCCAGCAGCAGGACAGGGATCACCGGGGAGCTGTTTTTT.

The chain couples TRBV3-1 (or the pseudogene TRBV3-2) to TRBJ2-7, with 11 bases that match TRBD2. The CDR3 extends over 14 amino acids. CDR1 LGHDT and CDR2 YNNKEL come from the germline V gene (reference sequence). V gave up 6 bases and J gave up 4 bases; unmatched junction bases: 5. CDR3 in DNA: TGTGCCAGCAGTCCCGGGACTAGCGGTTACGAGCAGTACTTC. Translated: CASSPGTSGYEQYF.

V gene TRBV3-1 (or the pseudogene TRBV3-2) combines with J gene TRBJ1-4, with 7 nucleotides matching TRBD1. This CDR3 spans 15 amino acids. Losses at the gene ends were 4 bases for V and 4 bases for J; bases not matched to a gene: 6. The germline gives CDR1 LGHDT, CDR2 YNNKEL (reference sequence). This CDR3 is CASSPGTENNEKLFF. The CDR3 DNA sequence: TGTGCCAGCAGCCCCGGGACAGAAAATAATGAAAAACTGTTTTTT.

V is TRBV5-6 and J is TRBJ2-2, with D uncertain. The CDR3 extends over 15 amino acids. The germline V and J ends were trimmed by 0 bases and 2 bases, with 8 bases remaining between them. Germline CDR1 is SGHDT and CDR2 is YYEEEE. CDR3 coding DNA: TGTGCCAGCAGCTTGGTTGTCCCAAACACCGGGGAGCTGTTTTTT. It is translated as CASSLVVPNTGELFF. The variable domain in full, with the rest retrieved from reference TRBV5-6 and TRBJ2-2, is DAGVTQSPTHLIKTRGQQVTLRCSPKSGHDTVSWYQQALGQGPQFIFQYYEEEERQRGNFPDRFSGHQFPNYSSELNVNALLLGDSALYLCASSLVVPNTGELFFGEGSRLTVL.

CDR3 region: CASSLFRGLANEKLFF. The CDR3, as DNA: TGTGCCAGCAGTTTATTTAGGGGGCTGGCTAATGAAAAACTGTTTTTT. The rearrangement uses TRBV27 and TRBJ1-4; the match to TRBD1 covers 7 bases. Germline V gene lookup returns CDR1 MNHEY and CDR2 SMNVEV (reference sequence). This CDR3 has 16 residues. V dropped 1 base and J dropped 3; count of bases not matched to a gene: 5.

V usage is TRBV7-2 and J usage is TRBJ2-2, with 7 bases fitting TRBD2. Germline lookup yields CDR1 SGHTA and CDR2 FQGNSA. V trimming: 0 bases; J trimming: 15 bases; junction bases outside the gene matches: 7. CDR3 length equals 13 residues. CDR3 sequence reads: CASSLAGGGLVFF. CDR3 nucleotides: TGTGCCAGCAGCTTAGCCGGGGGAGGGTTGGTGTTTTTT.

In its sample, this clone was seen a few times. V is TRBV2 and J is TRBJ1-5, with a tentative D call TRBD1 (6 bases). Germline V CDR1 and CDR2: SNHLY, FYNNEI. The CDR3 contains 13 residues. V was cut by 6 bases and J by 3 bases, with 9 bases left in between. The CDR3 sequence is CASRRDTNQPQHF. The DNA for the CDR3 is TGTGCCAGCAGGAGGGACACCAATCAGCCCCAGCATTTT.

This sequence joins TRBV30 and TRBJ1-3, with 8 bases fitting TRBD1. Germline V CDR1 and CDR2: GTSNPN, SVGIG (reference sequence). This CDR3 region has 15 residues. With 6 bases clipped from V and 1 base from J, the junction kept 8 bases outside the gene matches. The chain's CDR3 is CACPLRDRSGNTIYF. CDR3 nucleotide sequence: TGTGCCTGTCCTCTAAGGGACAGGTCTGGAAACACCATATATTTT.

The rearrangement links TRBV7-2 to TRBJ2-2; D may be TRBD1 (6 bases). The CDR3 is 16 residues long. The V gene's germline CDR1 is SGHTA and CDR2 FQGNSA. V gave up 4 bases and J gave up 0 bases, with 12 bases separating them. The CDR3 DNA is TGTGCCAGCAGCTCCCCTGGGGGCGCGAACACCGGGGAGCTGTTTTTT. It encodes CASSSPGGANTGELFF.

The chain combines TRBV5-1 with TRBJ1-2, with TRBD1 matching 11 bases. CDR3 size: 15 residues. Germline CDR1 SGHRS, CDR2 YFSETQ. J was trimmed by 4 bases and V by 4 bases; bases with no gene match: 6. The CDR3 region has the DNA TGCGCCAGCAGCACTACCGGGACAGGGGGCTATGGCTACACCTTC. Its protein product is CASSTTGTGGYGYTF.

V is TRBV7-9 and J is TRBJ2-7, with D uncertain. The V end was cut by 1 base, the J end by 2 bases, with 6 bases between. CDR1 and CDR2 (germline): SEHNR, FQNEAQ (reference sequence). The CDR3 loop spans 13 amino acids. The CDR3, as DNA: TGTGCCAGCAGCTTAGTAGCAACCTACGAGCAGTACTTC. Amino acid sequence: CASSLVATYEQYF.

This clone was recorded only once. The J gene is TRBJ1-1, the V gene TRBV21-1; the D call of TRBD1 is as the table states it, not checked on the DNA. TRBV21-1 constitutes a pseudogene. This CDR3 is built from 15 residues. The CDR3, as DNA: TGTGCCAGCAGCAAAGTGGGCCCCAGGGTCACTGAAGCTTTCTTT. Its translation: CASSKVGPRVTEAFF.